What follows are 31 T cell receptor beta chains derived from one specimen sequenced in a study of T-cell reconstitution after alpha-beta-depleted transplantation in children. A TCRbeta library incorporating unique molecular identifiers was prepared. MiXCR, applied by TCRdb to the PCR reads, yields one record per CDR3 protein. The table lists about a million distinct CDR3 sequences, about 29% of them singletons. The material sequenced was PBMCs, mostly from graft donor cells, taken 360 days after TCRalphabeta/CD19-depleted stem cell transplant. The receptor set was obtained from a boy under two years old who had a stem cell transplant for SCID, so the T cells may come from the graft donor.

This clonotype was counted only a few times. This chain links TRBV4-2 with TRBJ1-5; D unresolved. Trimming removed 4 bases from V and 0 bases from J, with 19 bases in between. Germline CDR1 is LGHNA and CDR2 is YNFKEQ. CDR3 size: 18 residues. The DNA of the CDR3 is TGTGCCAGCAGCCTTACGGTGCAGTTGGCCTATAGCAATCAGCCCCAGCATTTT. Translation: CASSLTVQLAYSNQPQHF.

This clonotype was recorded at least ten times. The chain uses TRBV20-1 and TRBJ1-1; D is perhaps TRBD1 (5 bases). V dropped 3 bases and J dropped 1 base, with 6 bases sitting between them. The CDR3 consists of 12 residues. Germline lookup yields CDR1 DFQATT and CDR2 SNEGSKA (reference sequence). This CDR3 reads CSASGGNTEAFF. The CDR3 nucleotides are TGCAGTGCTAGCGGGGGGAACACTGAAGCTTTCTTT.

This clonotype was found a few times. The rearrangement uses TRBV6-2 or TRBV6-3 and TRBJ2-1; D remains unclear. The V gene's germline CDR1 is MNHEY and CDR2 SVGEGT. With 4 bases removed from V and 9 bases from J, the gap between germline ends came to 13 bases. CDR3 length: 13 residues. The CDR3 protein is CASSWNWVAEQFF. The CDR3, as DNA: TGTGCCAGCAGTTGGAATTGGGTTGCTGAGCAGTTCTTC.

This clonotype was detected ten times or more. J is TRBJ2-5 and V is TRBV5-1; TRBD2 might be the D (6 bases). V lost 0 bases and J lost 2, with 17 bases in between. The CDR3 extends over 17 amino acids. CDR1 is SGHRS and CDR2 is YFSETQ in the germline V gene. CDR3 amino acids: CASSLVPLGGQQETQYF. The CDR3 nucleotides are TGCGCCAGCAGCTTGGTCCCGTTAGGAGGGCAGCAAGAGACCCAGTACTTC.

The rearrangement links TRBV9 to TRBJ1-1; TRBD1 aligns across 8 bases. J lost 4 bases, V lost 3 bases, and 2 bases had no gene match. Germline V CDR1 and CDR2: SGDLS, YYNGEE. The length of the CDR3 is 13 residues. DNA of the CDR3: TGTGCCAGCAGCGCAGACAGGGGCACTGAAGCTTTCTTT. It encodes CASSADRGTEAFF.

The rearrangement links TRBV7-9 to TRBJ2-7; the D is unclear. The CDR3 has 10 amino acids. CDR1 is SEHNR, CDR2 FQNEAQ, per germline (reference sequence). Between the trimmed V and J ends, which lost 5 bases and 5 bases, there was a span of 4 bases. In DNA, the CDR3 is TGTGCCAGCAGCGGCCACGAGCAGTACTTC. Translation gives CASSGHEQYF.

The chain carries TRBV5-1 and TRBJ2-5; D not certain. Trimming stripped 2 bases from V and 4 bases from J, with 12 bases between. The CDR3 spans 14 residues. Germline V gene data show CDR1 as SGHRS and CDR2 as YFSETQ. This chain's CDR3 is CASSFDNHPETQYF. CDR3 nucleotide sequence: TGCGCCAGCAGCTTTGACAATCACCCAGAGACCCAGTACTTC. The entire variable domain, with the rest obtained from reference TRBV5-1 and TRBJ2-5, is as follows: KAGVTQTPRYLIKTRGQQVTLSCSPISGHRSVSWYQQTPGQGLQFLFEYFSETQRNKGNFPGRFSGRQFSNSRSEMNVSTLELGDSALYLCASSFDNHPETQYFGPGTRLLVL.

At least ten counts were recorded for this clonotype. The J gene is TRBJ1-1, the V gene TRBV7-9, with D possibly TRBD1 on 5 matching bases. The CDR3 is 17 residues long. Between the trimmed V and J ends, which lost 5 bases and 5 bases, there was a span of 24 bases. CDR1 is SEHNR and CDR2 is FQNEAQ in the germline V gene (reference sequence). The CDR3 nucleotides read TGTGCCAGCAGCCCACCGGGGCCCTGGGGCCCCGTTACTGAAGCTTTCTTT. Translated: CASSPPGPWGPVTEAFF.

This clonotype was detected only a few times. The chain has TRBV2 and TRBJ2-1, with D possibly being TRBD1 (5 bases). CDR3 length: 14 residues. The germline V and J ends were trimmed by 7 bases and 8 bases, with 18 bases remaining between them. CDR1 and CDR2 (germline): SNHLY, FYNNEI. The CDR3 sequence: CASTLGQGNDEQFF. The CDR3 region has the DNA TGTGCCAGCACCCTGGGGCAGGGCAACGATGAGCAGTTCTTC.

The chain combines TRBV24-1 with TRBJ2-1; D is undetermined. This CDR3 has 11 residues. Per the germline V gene, CDR1 is KGHDR and CDR2 is SFDVKD. Trimming stripped 5 bases from V and 6 bases from J, with 4 bases between. CDR3 loop: CATSGSNEQFF. Written as DNA, the CDR3 is TGTGCCACCAGTGGTTCCAATGAGCAGTTCTTC.

The V call is TRBV20-1, the J call TRBJ1-2; unclear D gene. Trimming took 3 bases from V and 8 from J, leaving 7 bases between them. The CDR3 has 10 amino acids. Germline V gene data show CDR1 as DFQATT and CDR2 as SNEGSKA (reference sequence). The CDR3 DNA sequence: TGCAGTGCTAGTGGGGTGGGCTACACCTTC. Residues: CSASGVGYTF.

This clonotype was seen only a few times. V gene TRBV9 combines with J gene TRBJ2-1; 9 bases map to TRBD2. Per the germline V gene, CDR1 is SGDLS and CDR2 is YYNGEE. With 3 bases clipped from V and 5 bases from J, the junction kept 6 bases outside the gene matches. The CDR3 runs to 15 residues. CDR3: CASSGSSGAHNEQFF. CDR3 DNA: TGTGCCAGCAGCGGATCTAGCGGGGCCCACAATGAGCAGTTCTTC. The entire variable domain, with the rest obtained from reference TRBV9 and TRBJ2-1, is as follows: DSGVTQTPKHLITATGQRVTLRCSPRSGDLSVYWYQQSLDQGLQFLIQYYNGEERAKGNILERFSAQQFPDLHSELNLSSLELGDSALYFCASSGSSGAHNEQFFGPGTRLTVL.

This clonotype was detected ten times or more. V and J are TRBV5-1 and TRBJ2-5; D gene unclear. V gave up 1 base and J gave up 7 bases, with 14 bases separating them. Per the germline V gene, CDR1 is SGHRS and CDR2 is YFSETQ. CDR3 size: 14 residues. The CDR3 DNA reads as TGCGCCAGCAGCTTGCCTGCGGTGGCCGGGACCCAGTACTTC. Translated, it gives CASSLPAVAGTQYF.

This clonotype has a handful of counts. The V and J genes are TRBV9 and TRBJ2-7; D gene ambiguous. The CDR3 is 14 amino acids. Germline values: CDR1 SGDLS, CDR2 YYNGEE. V was cut by 0 bases and J by 2 bases, with 9 bases left in between. CDR3 residues: CASSVGTATYEQYF. The CDR3 DNA is TGTGCCAGCAGCGTAGGTACGGCTACCTACGAGCAGTACTTC. The entire variable domain, with the rest obtained from reference TRBV9 and TRBJ2-7, is as follows: DSGVTQTPKHLITATGQRVTLRCSPRSGDLSVYWYQQSLDQGLQFLIQYYNGEERAKGNILERFSAQQFPDLHSELNLSSLELGDSALYFCASSVGTATYEQYFGPGTRLTVT.

The chain uses TRBV7-9 and TRBJ2-7; D ambiguous. V gave up 4 bases and J gave up 2 bases, with 9 bases separating them. Germline V gene sequence: CDR1 SEHNR, CDR2 FQNEAQ (reference sequence). CDR3 length: 13 residues. The CDR3 DNA is TGTGCCAGCAGCTCCGACAATACCTACGAGCAGTACTTC. Translated, it gives CASSSDNTYEQYF.

CDR3 sequence reads: CASTRVAGTPYGYTF. The CDR3 region has the DNA TGTGCCAGCACTCGGGTGGCAGGGACCCCCTATGGCTACACCTTC. The chain uses TRBV9 and TRBJ1-2, with TRBD1 as a possible D gene (5 bases). V dropped 6 bases and J dropped 4 bases, with 19 bases sitting between them. Looked up from germline, CDR1 is SGDLS and CDR2 is YYNGEE. CDR3 length: 15 amino acids.

The gene calls are TRBV5-1 and TRBJ2-7; 7 nucleotides agree with TRBD1. The CDR3 length is 18 residues. The V gene's germline CDR1 is SGHRS and CDR2 YFSETQ. Trimming cost V 0 bases and J 0 bases; bases outside gene matches: 12. The CDR3 region has the DNA TGCGCCAGCAGCTTGGGGAATACAGGGGCCAGCGTCTCCTACGAGCAGTACTTC. Amino acids: CASSLGNTGASVSYEQYF.

This clonotype was detected a few times. The chain carries TRBV5-6 and TRBJ2-7, with D perhaps matching TRBD1 (6 bases). Germline loops: CDR1 SGHDT, CDR2 YYEEEE. The V gene lost 1 base and the J gene lost 3 bases, with 14 bases spanning the gap. The CDR3 loop spans 15 amino acids. CDR3 DNA: TGTGCCAGCAGCTTGTTCGCAGGGGTCCTCTACGAGCAGTACTTC. It translates to CASSLFAGVLYEQYF.

This chain joins TRBV28 and TRBJ2-7, with 8 bases lining up with TRBD1. The V gene end was trimmed by 4 bases and the J gene end by 0 bases; junction bases not matched to a gene: 5. The CDR3 sequence is 15 residues long. Germline CDR1 is MDHEN and CDR2 is SYDVKM. CDR3 nucleotides: TGTGCCAGCAGTTCACCGGGACAGGTCTCCTACGAGCAGTACTTC. Encoded protein: CASSSPGQVSYEQYF.

This clonotype was seen only a few times. The V call is TRBV15, the J call TRBJ2-7, with a tentative D call TRBD1 (6 bases). Germline V gene data show CDR1 as LNHNV and CDR2 as YYDKDF (reference sequence). The length of the CDR3 is 13 residues. Trimming pared 4 bases from V and 3 bases from J, leaving 10 bases between. The CDR3: CATSIGRGYEQYF. CDR3 nucleotide sequence: TGTGCCACCAGCATCGGCAGGGGCTACGAGCAGTACTTC.

The rearrangement joins TRBV15 to TRBJ1-5, with a weak D call TRBD1 (6 bases). Per the germline V gene, CDR1 is LNHNV and CDR2 is YYDKDF (reference sequence). V lost 0 bases and J 4 bases, leaving 16 bases between the germline ends. CDR3 length: 17 residues. The CDR3 reads CATSRDHGRGQNQPQHF. CDR3 in DNA: TGTGCCACCAGCAGAGATCACGGGCGGGGACAAAATCAGCCCCAGCATTTT.

This sequence joins TRBV5-1 and TRBJ2-5; 9 bases align to TRBD2. This CDR3 spans 14 amino acids. Germline CDR1 is SGHRS and CDR2 is YFSETQ. Germline trimming cut 0 bases from V and 5 bases from J; bases unmatched to any gene: 2. The CDR3 loop is CASSLVAGVETQYF. The CDR3 coding sequence is TGCGCCAGCAGCTTGGTAGCGGGAGTCGAGACCCAGTACTTC. The variable domain in full, completed from reference TRBV5-1 and TRBJ2-5, reads KAGVTQTPRYLIKTRGQQVTLSCSPISGHRSVSWYQQTPGQGLQFLFEYFSETQRNKGNFPGRFSGRQFSNSRSEMNVSTLELGDSALYLCASSLVAGVETQYFGPGTRLLVL.

The genes are TRBV12-3 or TRBV12-4 and TRBJ2-1; 12 positions agree with TRBD2. The CDR3 contains 19 residues. J lost 0 bases, V lost 7 bases, and 13 bases had no gene match. The CDR3 sequence: CASITSGGPPRGSYNEQFF. In nucleotides, the CDR3 is TGTGCCAGCATTACTAGCGGGGGGCCGCCCCGAGGCTCCTACAATGAGCAGTTCTTC.

The V and J genes are TRBV3-1 and TRBJ1-2; D is unclear. The CDR3 sequence is 18 residues long. In germline, CDR1 is LGHDT, CDR2 YNNKEL (reference sequence). Between the trimmed V and J ends, which lost 2 bases and 4 bases, there was a span of 23 bases. CDR3 sequence (DNA): TGTGCCAGCAGCCAATCCGACCGAGGACGGCGAAAACGCTATGGCTACACCTTC. Translation: CASSQSDRGRRKRYGYTF.

The genes are TRBV5-1 and TRBJ2-1; TRBD2 matches 7 bases. The CDR3 contains 16 residues. CDR1 is SGHRS and CDR2 is YFSETQ in the germline V gene. Trimming removed 4 bases from V and 8 bases from J; junction bases left unmatched: 15. The CDR3 DNA reads TGCGCCAGCAGCGCCCGCGGGGGAGCACCACCCGATGAGCAGTTCTTC. As protein: CASSARGGAPPDEQFF.

CDR3 sequence (DNA): TGTGCCAGCATCGCACGTAACAAGGCTGAAGCTTTCTTT. This gives the protein CASIARNKAEAFF. V usage is TRBV2 and J usage is TRBJ1-1; D not resolved. The CDR3 has 13 amino acids. In germline, CDR1 is SNHLY, CDR2 FYNNEI. Trimming stripped 7 bases from V and 6 bases from J, with 15 bases between.

The rearrangement joins TRBV27 to TRBJ2-7; 7 bases agree with TRBD1. Unmatched junction bases numbered 10, after V lost 5 bases and J lost 0 bases. The CDR3 length is 16 residues. Germline assignment: CDR1 MNHEY and CDR2 SMNVEV (reference sequence). CDR3 bases: TGTGCCAGCAGTCCATCAGGGGGTACCATCTCCTACGAGCAGTACTTC. Encoded protein: CASSPSGGTISYEQYF.

This CDR3 reads CASSLKQGFAQETQYF. DNA of the CDR3: TGTGCCAGCAGCTTAAAGCAGGGCTTCGCGCAAGAGACCCAGTACTTC. J is TRBJ2-5 and V is TRBV7-2, with D maybe TRBD1 (5 bases). CDR1 is SGHTA, CDR2 FQGNSA, per germline. This CDR3 is 16 amino acids long. V shed 2 bases and J shed 2 bases, with 15 bases lying between them.

The CDR3 sequence is CASMGGISYNEQFF. The CDR3 DNA reads as TGTGCCAGCATGGGGGGGATATCCTACAATGAGCAGTTCTTC. The genes are TRBV2 and TRBJ2-1; 7 positions match TRBD2. The V and J ends lost 7 bases and 1 base, in that order; junction bases with no gene match: 4. CDR3 length: 14 amino acids. The germline gives CDR1 SNHLY, CDR2 FYNNEI.

V gene TRBV6-1 combines with J gene TRBJ1-5; the D is unclear. V dropped 6 bases and J dropped 6 bases, with 15 bases sitting between them. This CDR3 contains 14 residues. Per germline, CDR1 MNHNS and CDR2 SASEGT. For the CDR3, the DNA is TGTGCCAGCAGACAAGGCTTAGATTCTCAGCCCCAGCATTTT. This gives the protein CASRQGLDSQPQHF.

This clonotype was seen a few times. The CDR3 nucleotides read TGTGCCAGCAGCCAAGATATAGTCCAAGAGACCCAGTACTTC. This sequence encodes CASSQDIVQETQYF. The chain has TRBV3-1 and TRBJ2-5; D ambiguous. CDR1 is LGHDT, CDR2 YNNKEL, per germline (reference sequence). The CDR3 has 14 amino acids. V was shortened by 0 bases and J by 1 base, with 6 bases between the two germline ends.